Following are 8 T cell receptor beta chains from one sample sequenced in a study of STAT5B mutations in CD4+ large granular lymphocyte leukemia. Clones were sequenced by immunoSEQ multiplex PCR, and TCRdb holds only the in-frame ones, with some missing. The data show 5,800 or so clones, approximately 74% seen once. The specimen was PBMCs. The receptors come from a woman in her sixties or seventies with CD4+ T-cell large granular lymphocyte leukemia.

The chain couples TRBV27 to TRBJ1-1, with D perhaps matching TRBD1 (5 bases). The CDR3 is 14 amino acids. Germline V gene sequence: CDR1 MNHEY, CDR2 SMNVEV (reference sequence). Trimming removed 5 bases from V and 7 bases from J, with 17 bases in between. CDR3 sequence reads: CASSRRRDQIEAFF. The DNA for the CDR3 is TGTGCCAGCAGTCGACGACGGGACCAAATTGAAGCTTTCTTT.

The chain carries TRBV5-4 and TRBJ1-1; D remains unclear. Trimming pared 4 bases from V and 3 bases from J, leaving 13 bases between. This CDR3 comprises 14 residues. The germline V gene has CDR1 SGHNT and CDR2 YYREEE (reference sequence). CDR3 in DNA: TGTGCCAGCAGCCCCTACGGACCTTACACTGAAGCTTTCTTT. It specifies CASSPYGPYTEAFF.

CDR3 residues: CASRGGDRGWTEAFF. CDR3 bases: TGTGCCAGCAGGGGCGGAGACAGGGGGTGGACTGAAGCTTTCTTT. This chain joins TRBV5-4 and TRBJ1-1; TRBD1 aligns across 9 bases. The CDR3 extends over 15 amino acids. V was clipped by 5 bases and J by 5 bases; unmatched bases: 10. CDR1 SGHNT and CDR2 YYREEE come from the germline V gene (reference sequence).

The chain carries TRBV27 and TRBJ1-2; 7 bases line up with TRBD1. Germline V gene lookup returns CDR1 MNHEY and CDR2 SMNVEV (reference sequence). V was pared by 6 bases and J by 5 bases, with 6 bases of the junction left unmatched. The CDR3 covers 13 residues. The CDR3 nucleotides are TGTGCCAGCAGACAGGGGCGGTCTTATGGCTACACCTTC. Translation: CASRQGRSYGYTF.

This chain joins TRBV4-3 and TRBJ1-2; D remains ambiguous. Germline V lookup: CDR1 LGHNA, CDR2 YSLEER. V was pared by 0 bases and J by 4 bases, with 24 bases between. The length of the CDR3 is 19 residues. CDR3 nucleotide sequence: TGCGCCAGCAGCCAAGATAGCTTCGGGCAGACCGAGAGCGGCTATGGCTACACCTTC. Translated, it gives CASSQDSFGQTESGYGYTF.

This chain joins TRBV29-1 and TRBJ2-7, with D tentatively TRBD2 (7 bases). In germline, CDR1 is SQVTM, CDR2 ANQGSEA. V gave up 6 bases and J gave up 6 bases, with 21 bases separating them. The CDR3 is 14 residues long. CDR3 sequence reads: CSVPRGGAYAEQYF. The CDR3 region has the DNA TGCAGCGTCCCCCGAGGGGGGGCTTACGCCGAGCAGTACTTC.

V and J are TRBV6-1 and TRBJ1-2; possibly TRBD1 for D (6 bases). The length of the CDR3 is 14 residues. Between the trimmed V and J ends, which lost 6 bases and 0 bases, there was a span of 11 bases. Germline V lookup: CDR1 MNHNS, CDR2 SASEGT. This CDR3 is CASSRTEANYGYTF. CDR3 coding DNA: TGTGCCAGCAGCCGGACAGAGGCTAACTATGGCTACACCTTC.

The genes are TRBV7-3 and TRBJ2-1; D might be TRBD2 (5 bases). Looked up from germline, CDR1 is SGHTA and CDR2 is FQGTGA. Trimming shortened V by 5 bases and J by 7 bases, and 12 bases separated the two germline ends. The CDR3 runs 13 residues. The CDR3 DNA reads as TGTGCCAGCAGCACCCCGGGGTGGAATGAGCAGTTCTTC. This encodes CASSTPGWNEQFF. The full variable domain, with the rest looked up from reference TRBV7-3 and TRBJ2-1, is GAGVSQTPSNKVTEKGKYVELRCDPISGHTALYWYRQSLGQGPEFLIYFQGTGAADDSGLPNDRFFAVRPEGSVSTLKIQRTERGDSAVYLCASSTPGWNEQFFGPGTRLTVL.